This T cell receptor (beta chain) originates from a study of cytomegalovirus exposure and HLA in healthy donors. Study at large: From about 180 million T cells, an earlier analysis saw 120 million or so unique TCR beta sequences. Regarding the study as a whole: In an earlier analysis, about 87% or about 30%: the productive usage of most TCR beta V segments. Follow-up analysis later connected one missense variant in DCLRE1C with trimming of TCR beta V- and J-genes.

The PCR made use of 60 Vbeta and 13 Jbeta primers. Some clones are missing from TCRdb's copy, which holds only in-frame ones; the method was immunoSEQ multiplex PCR. The sample records about 170,000 clones, approximately 70% being singletons. The CDR3 totals 15 residues. The germline CDR1 and CDR2 sequences are SEHNR and FQNEAQ (reference sequence). J gave up 7 bases and V 1 base, and 8 bases lay outside the gene matches. About this clone: What it recognizes is unknown.

The chain carries TRBV7-9 and TRBJ1-2, with 8 bases that match TRBD1. The source is a man in his forties in good health and CMV-seropositive. The sequencing sample was made of PBMCs. In DNA, the CDR3 is TGTGCCAGCAGCTTAGAACTCTCAGGGGGCATTGGCTACACCTTC. Its translation is CASSLELSGGIGYTF.